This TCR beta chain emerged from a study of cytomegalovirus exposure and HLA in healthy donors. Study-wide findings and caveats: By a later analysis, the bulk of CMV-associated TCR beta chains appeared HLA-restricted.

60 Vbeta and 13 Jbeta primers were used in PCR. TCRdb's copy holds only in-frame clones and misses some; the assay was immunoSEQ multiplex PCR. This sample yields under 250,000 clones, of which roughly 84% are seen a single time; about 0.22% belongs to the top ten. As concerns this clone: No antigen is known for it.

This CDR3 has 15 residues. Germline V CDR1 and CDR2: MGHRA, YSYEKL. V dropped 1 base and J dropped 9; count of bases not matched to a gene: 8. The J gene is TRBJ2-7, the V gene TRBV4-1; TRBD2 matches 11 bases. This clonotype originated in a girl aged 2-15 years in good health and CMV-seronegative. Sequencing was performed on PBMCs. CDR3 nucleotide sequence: TGCGCCAGCAGCCAAGTCCCGCTAGCGGGGGGACGGCAGTACTTC. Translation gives CASSQVPLAGGRQYF.